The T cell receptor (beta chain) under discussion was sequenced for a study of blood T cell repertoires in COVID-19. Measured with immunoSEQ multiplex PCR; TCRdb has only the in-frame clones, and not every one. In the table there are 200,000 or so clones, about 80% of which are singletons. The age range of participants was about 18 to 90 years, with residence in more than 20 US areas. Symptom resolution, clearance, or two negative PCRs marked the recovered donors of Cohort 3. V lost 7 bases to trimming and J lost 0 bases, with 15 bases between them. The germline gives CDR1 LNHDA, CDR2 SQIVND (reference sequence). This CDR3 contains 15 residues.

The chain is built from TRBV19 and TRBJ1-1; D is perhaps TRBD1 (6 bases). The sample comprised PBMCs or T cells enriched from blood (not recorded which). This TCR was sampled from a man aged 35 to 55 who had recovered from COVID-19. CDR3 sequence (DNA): TGTGCCAGTATCCAAGGACAGACCATGAACACTGAAGCTTTCTTT. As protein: CASIQGQTMNTEAFF.